This T cell receptor beta chain was observed in a study of shared clonotypes between healthy human individuals. Whole-study results and caveats: Clonotype sharing across a few donors was observed for roughly 5% of naive CD4 clonotypes. Non-shared clonotypes displayed generation probabilities falling below those of clonotypes present in all four donors.

CDR3 length equals 12 residues. V lost 5 bases and J lost 1, with 6 bases in between. Germline loops: CDR1 SGHAT, CDR2 FQDESV (reference sequence). Generated by immunoSEQ multiplex PCR, the TCRdb table keeps only in-frame clones and is missing some. The data show about 120,000 clones, with about 62% seen just once and around 25% held by the top ten. For this clone: Its antigen is currently unknown.

The receptor was derived from a woman aged 25-40 years in good health. This rearrangement joins TRBV11-1 to TRBJ2-7; D is perhaps TRBD1 (6 bases). The sample consisted of memory CD8+ T cells sorted from blood. Subset here: CD45RO+ cells pooled with CCR7-negative TemRA cells. CDR3 coding DNA: TGTGCCAGCAGCAGGGGGTCCTACGAGCAGTACTTC. This gives the protein CASSRGSYEQYF.